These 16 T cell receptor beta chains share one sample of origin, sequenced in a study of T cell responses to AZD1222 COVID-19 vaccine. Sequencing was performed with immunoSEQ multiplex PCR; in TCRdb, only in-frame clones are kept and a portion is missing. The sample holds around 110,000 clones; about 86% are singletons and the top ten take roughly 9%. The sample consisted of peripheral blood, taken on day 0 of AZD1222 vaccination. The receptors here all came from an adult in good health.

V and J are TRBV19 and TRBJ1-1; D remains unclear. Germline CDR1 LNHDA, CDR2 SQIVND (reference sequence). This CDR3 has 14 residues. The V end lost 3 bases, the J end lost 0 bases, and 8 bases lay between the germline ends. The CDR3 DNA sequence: TGTGCCAGTAGTATCTCGACGGTGAACACTGAAGCTTTCTTT. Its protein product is CASSISTVNTEAFF.

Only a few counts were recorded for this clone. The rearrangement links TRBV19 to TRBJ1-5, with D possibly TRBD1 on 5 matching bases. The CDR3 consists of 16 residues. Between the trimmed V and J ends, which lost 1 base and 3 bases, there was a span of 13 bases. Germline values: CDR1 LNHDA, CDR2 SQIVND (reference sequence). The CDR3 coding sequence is TGTGCCAGTAGTATAGGGGCGAGGGGAGCCAATCAGCCCCAGCATTTT. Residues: CASSIGARGANQPQHF.

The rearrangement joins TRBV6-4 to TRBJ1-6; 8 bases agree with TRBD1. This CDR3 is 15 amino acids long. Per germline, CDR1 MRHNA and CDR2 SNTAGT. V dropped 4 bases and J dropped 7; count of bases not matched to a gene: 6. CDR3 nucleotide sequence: TGTGCCAGCAGTGCATTAGGACAGGGAAATTCACCCCTCCACTTT. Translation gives CASSALGQGNSPLHF.

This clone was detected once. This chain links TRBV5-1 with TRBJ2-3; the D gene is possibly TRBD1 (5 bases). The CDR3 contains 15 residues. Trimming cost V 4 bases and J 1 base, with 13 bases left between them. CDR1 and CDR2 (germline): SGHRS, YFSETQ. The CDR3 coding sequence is TGCGCCAGCAGCGAAGGGGCGACTGGCACAGATACGCAGTATTTT. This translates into CASSEGATGTDTQYF.

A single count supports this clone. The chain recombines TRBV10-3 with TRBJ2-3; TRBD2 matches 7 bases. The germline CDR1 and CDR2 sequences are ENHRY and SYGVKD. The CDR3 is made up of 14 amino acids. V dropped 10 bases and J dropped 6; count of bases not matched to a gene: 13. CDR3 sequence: CATERGPHMDTQYF. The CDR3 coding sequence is TGTGCCACCGAGCGGGGACCACACATGGATACGCAGTATTTT.

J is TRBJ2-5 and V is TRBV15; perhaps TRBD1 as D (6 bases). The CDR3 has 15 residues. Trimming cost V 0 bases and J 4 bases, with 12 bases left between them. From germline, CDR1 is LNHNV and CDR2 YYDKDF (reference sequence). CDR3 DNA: TGTGCCACCAGCAGAGATCCTAGCAGGGGAGAGACCCAGTACTTC. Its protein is CATSRDPSRGETQYF.

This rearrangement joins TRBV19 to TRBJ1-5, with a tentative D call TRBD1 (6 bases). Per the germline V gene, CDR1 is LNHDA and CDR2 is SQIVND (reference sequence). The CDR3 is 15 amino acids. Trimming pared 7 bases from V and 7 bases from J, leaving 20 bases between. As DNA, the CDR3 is TGTGCCAGTAAGAGGGGACCGGGACACGGACAGCCCCAGCATTTT. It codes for CASKRGPGHGQPQHF. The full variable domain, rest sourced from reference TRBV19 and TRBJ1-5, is DGGITQSPKYLFRKEGQNVTLSCEQNLNHDAMYWYRQDPGQGLRLIYYSQIVNDFQKGDIAEGYSVSREKKESFPLTVTSAQKNPTAFYLCASKRGPGHGQPQHFGDGTRLSIL.

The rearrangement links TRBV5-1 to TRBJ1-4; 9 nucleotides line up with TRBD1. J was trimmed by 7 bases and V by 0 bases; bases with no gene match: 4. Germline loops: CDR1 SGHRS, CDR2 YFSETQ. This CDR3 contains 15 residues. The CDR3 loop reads CASSLAGTGSEKLFF. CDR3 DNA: TGCGCCAGCAGCTTGGCCGGGACAGGGTCTGAAAAACTGTTTTTT.

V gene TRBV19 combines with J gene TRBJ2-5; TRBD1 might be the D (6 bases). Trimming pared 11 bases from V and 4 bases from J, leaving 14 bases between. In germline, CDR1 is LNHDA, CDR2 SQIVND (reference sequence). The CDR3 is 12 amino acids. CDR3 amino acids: CAVTGSGETQYF. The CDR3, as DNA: TGTGCCGTTACAGGGTCAGGAGAGACCCAGTACTTC.

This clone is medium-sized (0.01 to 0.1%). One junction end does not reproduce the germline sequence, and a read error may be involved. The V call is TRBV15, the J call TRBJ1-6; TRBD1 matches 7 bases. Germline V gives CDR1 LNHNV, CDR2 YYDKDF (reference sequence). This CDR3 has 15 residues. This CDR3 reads CATSREQGQLSPLHF. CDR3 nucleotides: TGTGCCACCAGCCGAGAACAGGGGCAGTTGTCACCCCTCCACTTT. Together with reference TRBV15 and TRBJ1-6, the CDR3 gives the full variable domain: DAMVIQNPRYQVTQFGKPVTLSCSQTLNHNVMYWYQQKSSQAPKLLFHYYDKDFNNEADTPDNFQSRRPNTSFCFLDIRSPGLGDTAMYLCATSREQGQLSPLHFGNGTRLTVT.

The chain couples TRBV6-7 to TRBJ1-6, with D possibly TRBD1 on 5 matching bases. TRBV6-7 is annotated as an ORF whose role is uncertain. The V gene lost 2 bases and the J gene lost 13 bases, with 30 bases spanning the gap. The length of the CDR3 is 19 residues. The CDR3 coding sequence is TGTGCCAGCAGTTACCCTTCTCCGCCTAATCCCGGGACGCTCTCGCCCCTCCACTTT. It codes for CASSYPSPPNPGTLSPLHF.

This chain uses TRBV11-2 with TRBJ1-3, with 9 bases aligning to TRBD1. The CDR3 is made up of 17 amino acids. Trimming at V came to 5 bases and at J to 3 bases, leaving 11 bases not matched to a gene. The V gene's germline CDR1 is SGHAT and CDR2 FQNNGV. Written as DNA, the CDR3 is TGTGCCAGCAGCATATTTTCCGGGACAGGGTATGGAAACACCATATATTTT. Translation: CASSIFSGTGYGNTIYF. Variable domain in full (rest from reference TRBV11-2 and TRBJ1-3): EAGVAQSPRYKIIEKRQSVAFWCNPISGHATLYWYQQILGQGPKLLIQFQNNGVVDDSQLPKDRFSAERLKGVDSTLKIQPAKLEDSAVYLCASSIFSGTGYGNTIYFGEGSWLTVV.

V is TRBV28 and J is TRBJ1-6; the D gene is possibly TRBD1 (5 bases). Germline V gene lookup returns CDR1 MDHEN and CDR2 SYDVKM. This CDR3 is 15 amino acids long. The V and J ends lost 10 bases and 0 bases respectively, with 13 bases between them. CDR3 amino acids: CATSLGGSYNSPLHF. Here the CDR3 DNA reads TGTGCCACCTCCCTGGGGGGCTCCTATAATTCACCCCTCCACTTT.

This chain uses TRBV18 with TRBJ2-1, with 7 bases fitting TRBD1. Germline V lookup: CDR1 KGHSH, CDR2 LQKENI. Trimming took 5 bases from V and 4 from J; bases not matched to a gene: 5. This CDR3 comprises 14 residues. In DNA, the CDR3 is TGTGCCAGCTCAGTGACAGGGTTATACAATGAGCAGTTCTTC. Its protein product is CASSVTGLYNEQFF.

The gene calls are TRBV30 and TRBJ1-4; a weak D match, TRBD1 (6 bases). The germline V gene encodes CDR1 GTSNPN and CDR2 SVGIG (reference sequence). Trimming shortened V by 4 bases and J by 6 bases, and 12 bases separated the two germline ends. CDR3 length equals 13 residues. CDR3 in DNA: TGTGCCTGGACTACAGGGATGGATGAAAAACTGTTTTTT. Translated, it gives CAWTTGMDEKLFF.

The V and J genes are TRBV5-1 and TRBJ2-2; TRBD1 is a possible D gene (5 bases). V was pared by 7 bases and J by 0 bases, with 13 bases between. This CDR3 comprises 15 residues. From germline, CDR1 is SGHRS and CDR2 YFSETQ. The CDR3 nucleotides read TGCGCCAGCGGCGAAGGGGCAGCGAACACCGGGGAGCTGTTTTTT. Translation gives CASGEGAANTGELFF.